The text below deals with one TCR beta chain. This specimen belongs to a study of blood T cell repertoires in COVID-19. In the study overall: Both acute and convalescent COVID-19 samples were obtained from the United States, Italy and Spain. The analysed material was cDNA or gDNA that came from T cells, B-cell-depleted T cells, or PBMCs.

Original handling: Amplification with reference gene primers provided the estimates of nucleated cell counts. Assay used: immunoSEQ multiplex PCR; TCRdb lists only in-frame clones, some missing. V and J calls and clone size are as listed in that table; D and trimming were resolved from the DNA. The sample carries about 140,000 clones, about three quarters recorded once. V gave up 6 bases and J gave up 2 bases; unmatched junction bases: 1. The germline V gene has CDR1 WNHNN and CDR2 SYGVQD (reference sequence). The CDR3 consists of 12 residues. The gene calls are TRBV10-1 and TRBJ2-7; 7 nucleotides match TRBD1. The sequence came from a woman over 75 with active or convalescent COVID-19. The source material was peripheral blood. CDR3 loop: CASRDRTYEQYF. CDR3 sequence (DNA): TGCGCCAGCAGGGACAGGACCTACGAGCAGTACTTC.